Sequencing of this TCR beta chain was carried out in a study of T-cell reconstitution after alpha-beta-depleted transplantation in children. Overall study results and limits: Several hundred graft clones that had expanded were reportedly the source of alpha-beta T cells about two months after transplant. Surviving recipient T cells and intrathymic progenitors accounted for some patients' high TCRbeta diversity at day 60.

As concerns this clonotype: Its antigen is undetermined.

Germline V lookup: CDR1 SNHLY, CDR2 FYNNEI. CDR3 size: 14 residues. V was shortened by 7 bases and J by 4 bases, with 11 bases between the two germline ends. Unique molecular identifiers were incorporated into the prepared TCRbeta library. TCRdb itself ran the PCR reads through MiXCR, one entry per CDR3 protein. The data show fewer than 700,000 distinct CDR3 sequences, with over 10% seen just once and about 2.2% held by the top ten. The source material was PBMCs, mostly from graft donor cells, sampled 360 days after TCRalphabeta/CD19-depleted stem cell transplant. The receptor was derived from a male patient aged 10 to 17 who had a stem cell transplant for acute myeloid leukemia, so the T cells may come from the graft donor. This sequence joins TRBV2 and TRBJ2-6, with D possibly called TRBD1 or TRBD2 (5 bases each). CDR3 region: CASNPGRGANVLTF. As DNA, the CDR3 is TGTGCCAGCAACCCAGGGAGAGGGGCCAACGTCCTGACTTTC.